The source of this TCR beta chain is a study of blood T cell repertoires in COVID-19. Study summary: Spain, Italy and the United States supplied samples that represented acute and convalescent COVID-19. T cells, B-cell-depleted T cells, or PBMCs supplied cDNA or gDNA.

Germline CDR1 and CDR2: SGHTA and FQGNSA. This CDR3 is built from 12 residues. Trimming shortened V by 1 base and J by 9 bases, and 10 bases separated the two germline ends. Original processing notes: Nucleated cell number was recorded as an estimate derived from reference gene primer amplification. Data came from immunoSEQ multiplex PCR; TCRdb stores just in-frame clones and leaves some out. That table gives V, J and clone size, and the DNA gave D and trimming. The sample records 52,000 or so clones, around four fifths being singletons. The TCR was taken from a human donor in a cohort sampled during active COVID-19. The sequencing input was peripheral blood. The rearrangement uses TRBV7-2 and TRBJ2-7; TRBD1 is a possible D gene (6 bases). This chain's CDR3 is CASSLGGRVQYF. The CDR3 DNA reads as TGTGCCAGCAGCTTAGGGGGGCGGGTGCAGTACTTC.